This paragraph reports one T cell receptor (beta chain). This entry is derived from a study of cytomegalovirus exposure and HLA in healthy donors. TCRdb's copy holds only in-frame clones and misses some; the assay was immunoSEQ multiplex PCR. The sample lists approximately 170,000 clones, about four fifths occurring once. The receptor was derived from a man aged 30 to 45 in good health and CMV-seropositive. Sequences were obtained from PBMCs.

The CDR3 protein is CASGGGADTQYF. CDR3 coding DNA: TGTGCCAGCGGAGGAGGTGCGGATACGCAGTATTTT. The chain joins TRBV6-6 to TRBJ2-3; a possible D gene is TRBD2 (5 bases). This CDR3 is built from 12 residues. The germline V gene has CDR1 MNHNY and CDR2 SVGAGI (reference sequence). Deletions cut 8 bases from V and 6 bases from J, with 12 bases between.